The rows below give T cell receptor beta chains drawn from one sample of a study of blood T cell repertoires in COVID-19. Data came from immunoSEQ multiplex PCR; TCRdb stores just in-frame clones and leaves some out. The sample includes 350,000 to 450,000 clones, 85% of them seen just once. The sequencing input was peripheral blood. These receptors all come from a woman between 18 and 30 years old with acute or convalescent COVID-19. Each CDR3 is given without its conserved first and last residue. Clone size is given for some rows only: seen once, a few or many times, or a class if the clone is expanded.

TRBV3-1/TRBV3-2,-,ASSQQGLSYNEQF
TRBV7-3,-,ASSFLAGGPNEQF
TRBV2,-,ASSEGQVNQPQH
TRBV11-2,-,ASSLFRDREKLF
TRBV7-6,-,ASSKQGAFSEKLF
TRBV13,-,ASSFMRGGGNTIY
TRBV29-1,-,SVEFSGQAQY
TRBV19,-,ASTPDRVAEAF
TRBV20-1,-,SASLGRQGYYGYT
TRBV30,-,AWSGRGKGYT
TRBV29-1,once,SVFAGGRVGYT
TRBV5-5,-,ASSLGQGVETQY
TRBV29-1,-,SETGITNYGYT
TRBV15,once,ATSLGQGYEQY
TRBV7-9,-,ASQRVREETQY
TRBV5-4,-,ASSSDSAGTEAF
TRBV27,once,ASSLGGFGNQPQH
TRBV11-1,-,ASSLTGDWNQPQH
TRBV28,-,ASSWGVAGNTIY
TRBV28,-,ASSPGQGVLMAQH
TRBV2,-,ASSGGQGAYEQY
TRBV6-1,-,ASSDRQGPLSNTEAF
TRBV18,-,ASSPREYGYT
TRBV25-1,-,ASSEGVRVYEQY
TRBV2,once,ASTGTSGVEQF
TRBV27,-,ASSLRGANTGELF
TRBV7-8,-,ASSQRWGRRVGYT
TRBV6-1,-,ASSDWGTPAGMSLH
TRBV5-1,-,ASSSAGWTGLYPEAF
TRBV7-2,-,ASSWSSGSADTQY
TRBV5-3,-,ARSLGGGRTTYEQY
TRBV10-1,-,ASSRDRVTEQY
TRBV5-1,-,ASSLDSLNTEAF
TRBV12-3/TRBV12-4,once,ASQGSGELF
TRBV19,-,ATSAAGVNIQY
TRBV5-1,-,ASSSRTSGQETQY
TRBV19,-,ASTTSGGNEQF